A selection of T cell receptor beta chains follows, all from one sample in a study of beta chain features in type 1 diabetes. Assay: immunoSEQ multiplex PCR; the TCRdb copy retains only in-frame clones and omits some. The sample consists of 360,000 or so clones, about 20% of them appearing once. The sequencing sample was made of naive CD4+ T cells from blood. The receptors originated from a woman aged 18-29 years in good health. Each CDR3 is given with its conserved first and last residue. D genes are given only for firm matches. Clone size is shown for a subset of rows, as once, few, many or a class of expanded clone.

J gene	V gene	CDR3 length	D gene	clone size	CDR3 DNA	CDR3 protein
TRBJ2-7	TRBV30	15	.	few	TGTGCCTCCACCTTTCGGACAGGAGGGGACTACGAGCAGTACTTC	CASTFRTGGDYEQYF
TRBJ2-3	TRBV14	16	TRBD2	few	TGTGCCAGCAGCCCCATAAGCGGGACTAGAACAGATACGCAGTATTTT	CASSPISGTRTDTQYF
TRBJ1-4	TRBV29-1	14	TRBD1	.	TGCAGCGGGACAGGGGGCTCAACTAATGAAAAACTGTTTTTT	CSGTGGSTNEKLFF
TRBJ2-4	TRBV7-2	14	.	few	TGTGCCAGCGGCTCCCTAGTAGCCAAAAACATTCAGTACTTC	CASGSLVAKNIQYF
TRBJ2-1	TRBV6-5	14	.	few	TGTGCCAGCAGTCCCGCCCGACTAGTCGGGGAGCAGTTCTTC	CASSPARLVGEQFF
TRBJ1-5	TRBV4-1	14	.	.	TGCGCCAGCAGCCAAGACAGCGTTAATCAGCCCCAGCATTTT	CASSQDSVNQPQHF
TRBJ2-5	TRBV5-4	14	.	once	TGTGCCAGCAGCTTGGCCGGGACACCTGGGACCCAGTACTTC	CASSLAGTPGTQYF
TRBJ2-7	TRBV11-2	12	.	few	TGTGCCAGCAGCTTAACAGGGTCCGAGCAGTACTTC	CASSLTGSEQYF
TRBJ1-2	TRBV30	13	.	.	TGTGCCTGGAGTCCCAGGGGTTCCTATGGCTACACCTTC	CAWSPRGSYGYTF
TRBJ1-2	TRBV11-2	14	.	few	TGTGCCAGCAGACGCCCAGGGGCGGCGAGGGGCTACACCTTC	CASRRPGAARGYTF
TRBJ1-6	TRBV25-1	15	.	few	TGTGCCAGCGGGGGGGGCTACCTTTGGAATTCACCCCTCCACTTT	CASGGGYLWNSPLHF
TRBJ2-3	TRBV7-2	15	TRBD2	few	TGTGCCAGCAGCACAGGACTAGCGGGGTCGGCCACGCAGTATTTT	CASSTGLAGSATQYF
TRBJ2-3	TRBV29-1	15	TRBD2	.	TGCAGCGCAACACTAGCGGGAGGGAACACAGATACGCAGTATTTT	CSATLAGGNTDTQYF
TRBJ2-7	TRBV30	14	.	.	TGTGCCTGGAGTGGCGGACAGCGTACCTACGAGCAGTACTTC	CAWSGGQRTYEQYF
TRBJ2-7	TRBV4-1	16	.	few	TGCGCCAGCAGCCAAGATTATGGGACTCGAATCTACGAGCAGTACTTC	CASSQDYGTRIYEQYF
TRBJ1-5	TRBV27	18	.	few	TGTGCCAGCAGTTTATCGGAGGCCGGGGGGCGCCGCAATCAGCCCCAGCATTTT	CASSLSEAGGRRNQPQHF
TRBJ2-5	TRBV5-1	14	.	few	TGCGCCAGCAGCCCGAGACTAGAAGGAGAGACCCAGTACTTC	CASSPRLEGETQYF
TRBJ1-3	TRBV9	18	TRBD1	.	TGTGCCAGCAGCGTGACAGGGTCGGGCACGTTCTCTGGAAACACCATATATTTT	CASSVTGSGTFSGNTIYF
TRBJ2-2	TRBV7-2	18	.	few	TGTGCCAGCAGCGTCCAACCCACGGGGAGAGCCTACACCGGGGAGCTGTTTTTT	CASSVQPTGRAYTGELFF
TRBJ2-7	TRBV7-2	16	TRBD2	.	TGTGCCAGCAGCTTACGGGCAGGGAGCGGGGTCTACGAGCAGTACTTC	CASSLRAGSGVYEQYF
TRBJ2-1	TRBV7-6	14	TRBD2	few	TGTGCCAGCAGCTTAGAGACGGGAGGGAATGAGCAGTTCTTC	CASSLETGGNEQFF
TRBJ2-7	TRBV6-6	13	TRBD2	few	TGTGCCACCGCAACTGGGAGGGCCTACGAGCAGTACTTC	CATATGRAYEQYF
TRBJ2-7	TRBV2	13	.	few	TGTGCCAGCAGCGGGACACCCTTCTACGAGCAGTACTTC	CASSGTPFYEQYF
TRBJ1-5	TRBV15	17	.	.	TGTGCCACCAGCCCTTCAAGGGGTACCGATAGTAATCAGCCCCAGCATTTT	CATSPSRGTDSNQPQHF
TRBJ2-6	TRBV4-1	18	.	few	TGCGCCAGCAGCCGAGCCGCGACAGGCCCCTCTGGGGCCAACGTCCTGACTTTC	CASSRAATGPSGANVLTF
TRBJ2-1	TRBV9	14	TRBD1	few	TGTGCCAGCAGCGTAGGGACAGGGTACAATGAGCAGTTCTTC	CASSVGTGYNEQFF
TRBJ2-1	TRBV7-9	12	.	.	TGTGCCAGCAGCTACCTTAGCGGCCGCCTTTTCTTC	CASSYLSGRLFF
TRBJ2-6	TRBV30	11	.	.	TGTGCTCTATCTGGGGCCAACGTCCTGACTTTC	CALSGANVLTF
TRBJ2-4	TRBV19	17	.	.	TGTGCCAGTAGTCTCCGGGGGACCTGGAGGGCCAAAAACATTCAGTACTTC	CASSLRGTWRAKNIQYF
TRBJ2-1	TRBV29-1	14	TRBD1	.	TGCAGCGTTAAGGACAGGGGACTCTACAATGAGCAGTTCTTC	CSVKDRGLYNEQFF
TRBJ1-2	TRBV2	15	.	few	TGTGCCAGCAGAGGTATAAGGACACTGAAGTATGGCTACACCTTC	CASRGIRTLKYGYTF
TRBJ2-7	TRBV13	13	.	few	TGTGCCAGCAGCTCCAGGGTAGGGTACGAGCAGTACTTC	CASSSRVGYEQYF
TRBJ2-2	TRBV9	14	.	.	TGTGCCAGCAGCGTAGATCCAGTTGGCGGGGAGCTGTTTTTT	CASSVDPVGGELFF
TRBJ2-1	TRBV2	15	TRBD2	.	TGTGCCAGCAAGCGGGAGCTTGGGTCCTACAATGAGCAGTTCTTC	CASKRELGSYNEQFF
TRBJ2-1	TRBV5-1	17	TRBD1	.	TGCGCCAGCAGAGGGGGACAGGGAATGGGGTCCTACAATGAGCAGTTCTTC	CASRGGQGMGSYNEQFF
TRBJ2-5	TRBV18	13	.	.	TGTGCCAGCTCACCGGCCTTCCAAGAGACCCAGTACTTC	CASSPAFQETQYF
TRBJ2-1	TRBV18	17	TRBD1	few	TGTGCCAGCTCACCAAGGGCGACAGGGGAGCTACGCAATGAGCAGTTCTTC	CASSPRATGELRNEQFF
TRBJ2-2	TRBV7-9	19	TRBD2	few	TGTGCCAGCAGCTCCCGAGGGGTAGCGGGGAGGATCAACACCGGGGAGCTGTTTTTT	CASSSRGVAGRINTGELFF
TRBJ1-2	TRBV4-1	18	TRBD1	.	TGCGCCAGCAGCCAAGATGTGTACCTCCTGACAGGGCGGTATGGCTACACCTTC	CASSQDVYLLTGRYGYTF
TRBJ1-2	TRBV30	12	.	.	TGTGCCTGGAAAGGCGAGGTCTATGGCTACACCTTC	CAWKGEVYGYTF
TRBJ2-7	TRBV5-4	14	TRBD2	.	TGTGCCAGCAGCTTGACCGGGGGGGCCTACGAGCAGTACTTC	CASSLTGGAYEQYF
TRBJ2-1	TRBV5-1	15	.	.	TGCGCCAGCAGCTTGGCCAGCTACCAGGGGAATGAGCAGTTCTTC	CASSLASYQGNEQFF
TRBJ1-2	TRBV7-9	14	.	.	TGTGCCAGCAGCCCTAGTCGGGGGGTTGAAGGCTACACCTTC	CASSPSRGVEGYTF
TRBJ1-1	TRBV19	15	.	few	TGTGCCAGTACCCTTGGGGCAGGGGCGAACACTGAAGCTTTCTTT	CASTLGAGANTEAFF
TRBJ2-7	TRBV10-3	14	.	few	TGTGCCATCAGTGTTCGGGAATCCGCCTACGAGCAGTACTTC	CAISVRESAYEQYF
TRBJ1-5	TRBV19	15	TRBD1	.	TGTGCCAGTACGGGGGACAGGGACCTATTCAGGGCCCAGCATTTT	CASTGDRDLFRAQHF
TRBJ2-1	TRBV4-1	19	TRBD2	.	TGCGCCAGCAGCCGCTCCGCAAACTTAGCGGGAGGAAGAGGGAATGAGCAGTTCTTC	CASSRSANLAGGRGNEQFF
TRBJ2-5	TRBV7-2	14	TRBD1	.	TGTGCCAGCAGCTTCCGGGACAGGCAAGAGACCCAGTACTTC	CASSFRDRQETQYF
TRBJ2-7	TRBV18	13	.	.	TGTGCCAGCTCACCATCAGGCAGGAACGAGCAGTACTTC	CASSPSGRNEQYF
TRBJ1-2	TRBV19	11	.	once	TGTGCCAGTACCGGACAGTATGGCTACACCTTC	CASTGQYGYTF
TRBJ2-1	TRBV5-3	15	.	.	TGTGCCAGAAGCTTGGTAGCGACCACCTACAATGAGCAGTTCTTC	CARSLVATTYNEQFF
TRBJ2-5	TRBV5-4	14	TRBD2	few	TGTGCCAGCAGCGGACTAGCGGGATTAGAGACCCAGTACTTC	CASSGLAGLETQYF
TRBJ1-5	TRBV19	13	.	few	TGTGCCAGTAGTATAGGGGCAGACCAGCCCCAGCATTTT	CASSIGADQPQHF
TRBJ1-2	TRBV4-2	14	.	.	TGTGCCAGCAGCCAGGAGGCAACTAACTATGGCTACACCTTC	CASSQEATNYGYTF
TRBJ2-2	TRBV7-9	13	.	.	TGTGCCAGCAGCTTAGCGAGCACCGGGGAGCTGTTTTTT	CASSLASTGELFF
TRBJ2-7	TRBV7-9	13	.	.	TGTGCCAGCTCGAGGGCGGGATCTCCGGAGCAGTACTTC	CASSRAGSPEQYF
TRBJ1-2	TRBV4-1	13	.	few	TGCGCCAGCAGCCCGGACAGATCCTATGGCTACACCTTC	CASSPDRSYGYTF
TRBJ1-2	TRBV19	14	TRBD1	few	TGTGCCAGTAGGACAGGGGAGACTGTGTATGGCTACACCTTC	CASRTGETVYGYTF
TRBJ2-1	TRBV7-3	16	TRBD2	.	TGTGCCAGCAGCTTAAAGGCGGGGGGCTCCTACAATGAGCAGTTCTTC	CASSLKAGGSYNEQFF
TRBJ2-4	TRBV2	16	TRBD2	.	TGTGCCAGCTCGGACTTGGGACTAGCGGAGCTCCTCATTCAGTACTTC	CASSDLGLAELLIQYF